What follows are 7 T cell receptor beta chains derived from one specimen sequenced in a study of T cell clonality in common variable immunodeficiency. Libraries were prepared by immunoSEQ multiplex PCR; TCRdb keeps only in-frame clonotypes and omits some of them. There are about 64,000 clones in the sample, none observed a single time. Sequenced input: peripheral blood mononuclear cells. The origin of the receptors is a person aged 18-70 years in good health.

This clone was found many times. The read ends 3 residues early relative to the CDR3; the germline J gene fills the gap. The V gene is TRBV18, the J gene TRBJ2-3; TRBD2 aligns across 13 bases. The CDR3 extends over 17 amino acids. CDR1 and CDR2 from the germline V gene are KGHSH and LQKENI. Trimming cost V 3 bases and J 0 bases; bases outside gene matches: 3. The CDR3 bases that were read are TGTGCCAGCTCACCGGGACTAGCGGGGTCTAGCACAGATACG. This translates into CASSPGLAGSSTDT. The entire CDR3 sequence reads CASSPGLAGSSTDTQYF.

About this clone itself: Coverage ceases 3 residues before the CDR3 finishes, and the germline J gene fills in the end. The chain combines TRBV2 with TRBJ2-1; 7 bases align to TRBD1. In germline, CDR1 is SNHLY, CDR2 FYNNEI. Germline trimming cut 6 bases from V and 5 bases from J; bases unmatched to any gene: 7. The CDR3 consists of 14 residues. Partial CDR3 DNA: TGTGCCAGCAGAGAGGGACAGACTAACAATGAG. Protein product: CASREGQTNNE. In full, the CDR3 reads CASREGQTNNEQFF.

About this clone itself: The junction departs from germline at one end; a sequencing error may be responsible. The read terminates 3 residues ahead of where the CDR3 ends, so the germline J gene completes it. The chain carries TRBV7-6 and TRBJ2-7; perhaps TRBD2 as D (8 bases). This CDR3 contains 13 residues. CDR1 and CDR2 from the germline V gene are SGHVS and FNYEAQ. The covered CDR3 bases are TGTGCCGGCAGCGGGGGACAGTGGGCCGAG. Protein: CAGSGGQWAE. The full-length CDR3 reads as CAGSGGQWAEQYF.

This clone was recorded many times. The read ends 3 residues early relative to the CDR3; the germline J gene fills the gap. The chain recombines TRBV12-3 or TRBV12-4 with TRBJ1-2, with TRBD1 matching over 8 bases. V shed 0 bases and J 3 bases; nucleotides not matched to a gene: 3. CDR3 length: 15 amino acids. The CDR3 loop is CASSLARQGYYGYTF. CDR3 DNA (partial): TGTGCCAGCAGTTTAGCTAGACAGGGGTACTATGGC.

This clone was picked up many times. The read ends 3 residues before the CDR3 terminus; that terminus is restored from the germline J gene. The V and J genes are TRBV7-2 and TRBJ2-3; D may be TRBD2 (5 bases). V lost 3 bases and J lost 5, with 12 bases in between. This CDR3 has 14 amino acids. Germline CDR1 is SGHTA and CDR2 is FQGNSA. The CDR3 here is CASSFRGTGDTQYF. The part of the CDR3 DNA that was read is TGTGCCAGCAGCTTTCGGGGTACGGGAGATACG.

CDR3 loop: CASSGPGSYEQYF. CDR3 DNA, as far as it was read: TGTGCCAGCAGTGGACCGGGGTCTTACGAG. The rearrangement joins TRBV5-8 to TRBJ2-7; a possible D gene is TRBD2 (5 bases). The CDR3 end falls 3 residues outside the read, so it is completed with the germline J gene. V lost 5 bases and J 4 bases, leaving 13 bases between the germline ends. The CDR3 has 13 residues. Germline V gene data show CDR1 as SGHTS and CDR2 as YDEGEE.

This clone has ten or more counts. The read stops 3 residues short of the end of the CDR3; the missing end is completed from the germline J gene. The V gene is TRBV2, the J gene TRBJ1-1; 7 nucleotides agree with TRBD1. V was clipped by 8 bases and J by 0 bases; unmatched bases: 3. Germline values: CDR1 SNHLY, CDR2 FYNNEI. This CDR3 comprises 13 residues. This CDR3 is CASRQGMNTEAFF. CDR3 DNA, as far as it was read: TGTGCCAGCCGACAGGGAATGAACACTGAA.